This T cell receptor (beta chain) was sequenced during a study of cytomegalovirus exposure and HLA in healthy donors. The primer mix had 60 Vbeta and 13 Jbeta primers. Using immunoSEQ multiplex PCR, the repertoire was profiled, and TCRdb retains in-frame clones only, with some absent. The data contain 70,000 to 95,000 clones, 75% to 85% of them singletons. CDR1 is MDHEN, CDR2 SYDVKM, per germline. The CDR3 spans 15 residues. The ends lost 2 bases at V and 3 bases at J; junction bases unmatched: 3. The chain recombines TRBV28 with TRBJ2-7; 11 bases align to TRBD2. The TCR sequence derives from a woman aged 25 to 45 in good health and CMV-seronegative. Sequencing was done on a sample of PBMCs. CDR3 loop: CASSLPGTSGYEQYF. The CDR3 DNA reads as TGTGCCAGCAGTTTACCCGGGACTAGCGGCTACGAGCAGTACTTC.